This TCR beta chain was identified during a study of T cells in Graves' hyperthyroidism and ophthalmopathy. Findings and caveats of the study: The model identified upcoming ophthalmopathy a median approximately six months ahead of onset.

RNA transcripts gave rise to amplified TCR beta CDR3 regions. The TCR CDR3 first-round RT-PCR relied on the HTBI primer set. MiXCR, applied by TCRdb to the multiplex PCR reads, yields one record per CDR3 protein. The table shows 360,000 or so distinct CDR3 sequences, with about 20% occurring only once. Points on this clonotype: The antigen is not known. The junction does not match germline at one end; this may be a read error.

Hyperthyroidism patients were newly diagnosed, had disease duration under 2 months, and were aged 18 to 65 years. The germline gives CDR1 SQVTM, CDR2 ANQGSEA. The CDR3 is 13 residues long. The gene calls are TRBV29-1 and TRBJ1-1; a possible D gene is TRBD1 (5 bases). The clonotype was recovered from a young woman with Graves' hyperthyroidism. Sequencing used blood. The CDR3: CSIEGLMNTEAFF. DNA for the CDR3: TGCAGCATTGAGGGACTCATGAACACTGAAGCTTTCTTT.